A single sample gave rise to the 27 T cell receptor beta chains below, sequenced in a study of Tregs in tolerant kidney transplant recipients. Recipients received nonmyeloablative bone marrow transplants from related graft donors, with transient mixed chimerism. Assay used: immunoSEQ multiplex PCR; TCRdb lists only in-frame clones, some missing. The sample lists over 70,000 clones, over 75% occurring once. The sample in question was CD4+ T cells from blood (PBMCs), obtained 24 months after the transplant. Receptors were obtained from a human patient who received a combined kidney and bone marrow transplant. Some of the T cells might come from the graft donor.

J is TRBJ2-1 and V is TRBV11-3, with a possible D match to TRBD2 (5 bases). V was trimmed by 7 bases and J by 9 bases, leaving 19 bases between them. Germline V lookup: CDR1 SGHNT, CDR2 YENEEA. The length of the CDR3 is 14 residues. CDR3 in DNA: TGTGCCAGCACTTCACTAGTTCCATCCGGTGAGCAGTTCTTC. It codes for CASTSLVPSGEQFF.

The V call is TRBV5-6, the J call TRBJ1-5; D not resolved. CDR1 and CDR2 (germline): SGHDT, YYEEEE. V was cut by 3 bases and J by 6 bases, with 4 bases left in between. This CDR3 spans 11 amino acids. CDR3 sequence (DNA): TGTGCCAGCAGCTCGGTTCAGCCCCAGCATTTT. Translating it yields CASSSVQPQHF. The full variable domain, with the rest looked up from reference TRBV5-6 and TRBJ1-5, is DAGVTQSPTHLIKTRGQQVTLRCSPKSGHDTVSWYQQALGQGPQFIFQYYEEEERQRGNFPDRFSGHQFPNYSSELNVNALLLGDSALYLCASSSVQPQHFGDGTRLSIL.

The chain links TRBV7-2 to TRBJ2-3, with TRBD2 matching 7 bases. The trim removed 0 bases at V and 2 bases at J, leaving 2 bases unmatched. The V gene's germline CDR1 is SGHTA and CDR2 FQGNSA. The CDR3 has 15 amino acids. The CDR3, as DNA: TGTGCCAGCAGCTTAGCGGGGGGGAACACAGATACGCAGTATTTT. The encoded protein is CASSLAGGNTDTQYF.

This clone appeared a single time. The rearrangement links TRBV19 to TRBJ2-1; tentative D call: TRBD2 (7 bases). The germline V and J ends were trimmed by 7 bases and 2 bases, with 15 bases remaining between them. CDR3 size: 15 residues. CDR1 is LNHDA and CDR2 is SQIVND in the germline V gene (reference sequence). The CDR3 coding sequence is TGTGCCAGTACCCCGAGGGGGAGGGCCTACAATGAGCAGTTCTTC. As protein: CASTPRGRAYNEQFF.

This clone appeared a single time. The genes are TRBV5-4 and TRBJ2-3; no firm D call. The V gene's germline CDR1 is SGHNT and CDR2 YYREEE (reference sequence). The CDR3 contains 16 residues. With 4 bases removed from V and 6 bases from J, the gap between germline ends came to 21 bases. CDR3 sequence: CASSALAANLPDTQYF. In DNA form, the CDR3 reads TGTGCCAGCAGCGCTCTTGCGGCCAACCTCCCGGATACGCAGTATTTT.

This clone was seen only once. The CDR3 here is CASSLIGTGVSEQYF. CDR3 nucleotide sequence: TGTGCCAGCAGTTTAATTGGGACAGGGGTTTCCGAGCAGTACTTC. The chain couples TRBV28 to TRBJ2-7, with 10 nucleotides matching TRBD1. The V gene end was trimmed by 2 bases and the J gene end by 6 bases; junction bases not matched to a gene: 7. There are 15 residues in the CDR3. Germline CDR1 and CDR2: MDHEN and SYDVKM.

The V gene is TRBV5-6, the J gene TRBJ1-2, with D possibly matching TRBD1 (6 bases). Germline values: CDR1 SGHDT, CDR2 YYEEEE. The CDR3 length is 14 residues. The V gene lost 5 bases and the J gene lost 6 bases, with 17 bases spanning the gap. The CDR3 nucleotides read TGTGCCAGCAGAGCCGGGACAATTACCGATGGCTACACCTTC. This sequence encodes CASRAGTITDGYTF.

The chain uses TRBV30 and TRBJ2-7; D is unresolved. Germline CDR1 GTSNPN, CDR2 SVGIG (reference sequence). With 0 bases removed from V and 1 base from J, the gap between germline ends came to 10 bases. The CDR3 is 14 amino acids. CDR3 bases: TGTGCCTGGAGTGTAGTAACTCATTCCTACGAGCAGTACTTC. Its protein is CAWSVVTHSYEQYF.

DNA of the CDR3: TGTGCCAGCAGTAGGGAGACAGGGGACGAGCAGTACTTC. The encoded protein is CASSRETGDEQYF. The chain links TRBV2 to TRBJ2-7, with 8 nucleotides matching TRBD1. Germline lookup yields CDR1 SNHLY and CDR2 FYNNEI. Trimming took 5 bases from V and 5 from J; bases not matched to a gene: 5. This CDR3 comprises 13 residues.

This clone was found once. The chain is built from TRBV7-2 and TRBJ1-1, with 9 bases lining up with TRBD1. This CDR3 is built from 12 residues. Germline CDR1 SGHTA, CDR2 FQGNSA. The junction had 6 bases not matched to a gene; V was cut back by 5 bases and J by 11 bases. The CDR3 is CASSPYDRGAFF. The CDR3 DNA sequence: TGTGCCAGCAGCCCGTACGACAGGGGGGCTTTCTTT. Variable domain in full (rest from reference TRBV7-2 and TRBJ1-1): GAGVSQSPSNKVTEKGKDVELRCDPISGHTALYWYRQSLGQGLEFLIYFQGNSAPDKSGLPSDRFSAERTGGSVSTLTIQRTQQEDSAVYLCASSPYDRGAFFGQGTRLTVV.

The chain links TRBV7-2 to TRBJ2-3, with D maybe TRBD2 (6 bases). The V end was cut by 1 base, the J end by 1 base, with 9 bases between. Germline V gives CDR1 SGHTA, CDR2 FQGNSA. The CDR3 consists of 15 residues. Here the CDR3 reads CASSLDPSGTDTQYF. The CDR3 DNA sequence: TGTGCCAGCAGCTTAGATCCTAGCGGCACAGATACGCAGTATTTT.

The chain uses TRBV11-2 and TRBJ1-1; unclear D gene. The CDR3 spans 12 residues. Germline V lookup: CDR1 SGHAT, CDR2 FQNNGV. Trimming cost V 1 base and J 7 bases, with 7 bases left between them. CDR3 bases: TGTGCCAGCAGCTTAGTCCACAGTGAAGCTTTCTTT. The encoded protein is CASSLVHSEAFF. The variable domain in full, completed from reference TRBV11-2 and TRBJ1-1, reads EAGVAQSPRYKIIEKRQSVAFWCNPISGHATLYWYQQILGQGPKLLIQFQNNGVVDDSQLPKDRFSAERLKGVDSTLKIQPAKLEDSAVYLCASSLVHSEAFFGQGTRLTVV.

V usage is TRBV6-5 and J usage is TRBJ1-2, with 7 bases matching TRBD1. The CDR3 has 11 amino acids. The V and J ends lost 8 bases and 4 bases, in that order; junction bases with no gene match: 1. Per the germline V gene, CDR1 is MNHEY and CDR2 is SVGAGI. CDR3 bases: TGTGCCAGCGGGACAGCCTATGGCTACACCTTC. It is translated as CASGTAYGYTF.

This chain connects TRBV29-1 to TRBJ2-1; 9 bases agree with TRBD1. The germline gives CDR1 SQVTM, CDR2 ANQGSEA. J lost 7 bases, V lost 8 bases, and 9 bases had no gene match. The CDR3 consists of 13 residues. DNA for the CDR3: TGCAGCACGAGGGACAGGGTGGATAATGAGCAGTTCTTC. This translates into CSTRDRVDNEQFF.

This chain uses TRBV5-6 with TRBJ1-2, with D possibly being TRBD1 (5 bases). The CDR3 has 17 residues. The V gene lost 2 bases and the J gene lost 4 bases, with 21 bases spanning the gap. CDR1 is SGHDT and CDR2 is YYEEEE in the germline V gene. CDR3 amino acids: CASSFFVRQGNSYGYTF. The CDR3 coding sequence is TGTGCCAGCAGCTTTTTCGTCCGGCAGGGTAATAGCTATGGCTACACCTTC.

The sample holds one count of this clone. This chain connects TRBV7-2 to TRBJ1-2; D perhaps matches TRBD1 (5 bases). The CDR3 is made up of 15 amino acids. V lost 1 base and J 8 bases, leaving 17 bases between the germline ends. Germline-derived CDR1 and CDR2 are SGHTA and FQGNSA. CDR3 amino acids: CASSLGADKNGGYTF. The CDR3 DNA reads TGTGCCAGCAGCTTAGGGGCGGACAAGAACGGGGGCTACACCTTC.

This chain links TRBV11-3 with TRBJ2-2; D ambiguous. Germline V gene sequence: CDR1 SGHNT, CDR2 YENEEA. Trimming pared 2 bases from V and 5 bases from J, leaving 6 bases between. The CDR3 length is 13 residues. CDR3 bases: TGTGCCAGCAGCTTATTTCTGACCGGGGAGCTGTTTTTT. This gives the protein CASSLFLTGELFF.

There are a few counts of this clone. The V gene is TRBV10-3, the J gene TRBJ1-2; possible D gene TRBD1, 5 bases. The germline V and J ends were trimmed by 7 bases and 5 bases, with 17 bases remaining between them. This CDR3 region has 14 residues. Looked up from germline, CDR1 is ENHRY and CDR2 is SYGVKD. In nucleotides, the CDR3 is TGTGCCATCAATCCCCAGGGCAAGGGGTATGGCTACACCTTC. Translation gives CAINPQGKGYGYTF.

The J gene is TRBJ2-7, the V gene TRBV19, with TRBD1 identical over 8 bases. Losses at the gene ends were 8 bases for V and 2 bases for J; bases not matched to a gene: 5. There are 13 residues in the CDR3. The germline CDR1 and CDR2 sequences are LNHDA and SQIVND (reference sequence). The CDR3: CASGTGRAYEQYF. CDR3 nucleotide sequence: TGTGCCAGTGGGACAGGTCGTGCCTACGAGCAGTACTTC.

This chain uses TRBV6-1 with TRBJ2-5; a possible D gene is TRBD1 (6 bases). V lost 4 bases to trimming and J lost 1 base, with 7 bases between them. Germline V gene lookup returns CDR1 MNHNS and CDR2 SASEGT. There are 13 residues in the CDR3. The CDR3 spells CASSGTVQETQYF. Written as DNA, the CDR3 is TGTGCCAGCAGTGGGACAGTCCAAGAGACCCAGTACTTC.

The chain has TRBV30 and TRBJ1-2; weak D call: TRBD1 (6 bases). In germline, CDR1 is GTSNPN, CDR2 SVGIG (reference sequence). The CDR3 sequence is 14 residues long. The V gene lost 1 base and the J gene lost 6 bases, with 15 bases spanning the gap. The CDR3 DNA is TGTGCCTGGAGTGCCCGGAGGCAGGGGAATGGCTACACCTTC. It yields the protein CAWSARRQGNGYTF.

This chain uses TRBV30 with TRBJ2-1; TRBD2 aligns across 8 bases. The ends lost 2 bases at V and 14 bases at J; junction bases unmatched: 8. CDR1 and CDR2 (germline): GTSNPN, SVGIG (reference sequence). There are 12 residues in the CDR3. The CDR3 is CAWSYEAGDKFF. Here the CDR3 DNA reads TGTGCCTGGAGTTACGAAGCGGGGGATAAGTTCTTC.

The chain links TRBV5-8 to TRBJ2-1; D gene ambiguous. With 0 bases removed from V and 0 bases from J, the gap between germline ends came to 10 bases. The CDR3 covers 16 residues. The germline V gene encodes CDR1 SGHTS and CDR2 YDEGEE. DNA for the CDR3: TGTGCCAGCAGCTTGGATTCTTCTAGCTCCTACAATGAGCAGTTCTTC. It translates to CASSLDSSSSYNEQFF.

The chain links TRBV29-1 to TRBJ2-4; no reliable D call. This CDR3 is 13 amino acids long. Germline V gives CDR1 SQVTM, CDR2 ANQGSEA. Deletions cut 7 bases from V and 0 bases from J, with 10 bases between. The CDR3 sequence is CSALSLAKNIQYF. CDR3 bases: TGCAGCGCCCTTAGCCTAGCCAAAAACATTCAGTACTTC.

This clone was detected only once. The CDR3 DNA sequence: TGTGCCAGCAGCTCTCGCACAATCCCCGGGGTTAGCTCCTACAATGAGCAGTTCTTC. This translates into CASSSRTIPGVSSYNEQFF. V gene TRBV7-9 combines with J gene TRBJ2-1, with a weak D call TRBD2 (5 bases). This CDR3 has 19 residues. Germline CDR1 SEHNR, CDR2 FQNEAQ (reference sequence). With 4 bases removed from V and 0 bases from J, the gap between germline ends came to 22 bases.

V usage is TRBV5-1 and J usage is TRBJ1-1; TRBD1 aligns across 8 bases. CDR1 SGHRS and CDR2 YFSETQ come from the germline V gene. This CDR3 is built from 16 residues. V lost 0 bases and J lost 3; bases outside the gene matches: 7. CDR3 protein: CASSLESQGADTEAFF. CDR3 nucleotides: TGCGCCAGCAGCTTGGAGAGTCAGGGGGCAGACACTGAAGCTTTCTTT. Together with reference TRBV5-1 and TRBJ1-1, the CDR3 gives the full variable domain: KAGVTQTPRYLIKTRGQQVTLSCSPISGHRSVSWYQQTPGQGLQFLFEYFSETQRNKGNFPGRFSGRQFSNSRSEMNVSTLELGDSALYLCASSLESQGADTEAFFGQGTRLTVV.

This chain joins TRBV6-5 and TRBJ2-7, with 9 bases lining up with TRBD1. This CDR3 spans 15 amino acids. The trim removed 5 bases at V and 7 bases at J, leaving 12 bases unmatched. Per the germline V gene, CDR1 is MNHEY and CDR2 is SVGAGI. CDR3: CASSRKQGAGREQYF. The CDR3 DNA sequence: TGTGCCAGCAGTCGGAAACAGGGGGCAGGAAGGGAGCAGTACTTC.